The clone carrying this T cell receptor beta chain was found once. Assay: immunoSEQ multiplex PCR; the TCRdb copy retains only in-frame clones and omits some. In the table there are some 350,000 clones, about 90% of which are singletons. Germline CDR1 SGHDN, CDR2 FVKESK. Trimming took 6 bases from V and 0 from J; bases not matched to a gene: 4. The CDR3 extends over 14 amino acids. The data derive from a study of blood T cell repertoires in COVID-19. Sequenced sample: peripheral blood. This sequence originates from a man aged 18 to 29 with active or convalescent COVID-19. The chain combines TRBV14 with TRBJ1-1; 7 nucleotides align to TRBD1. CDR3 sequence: CASRGTDLNTEAFF. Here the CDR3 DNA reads TGTGCCAGCAGGGGGACAGACTTGAACACTGAAGCTTTCTTT.